These 14 T cell receptor beta chains were all obtained from the same sample, sequenced in a study of blood T cell repertoires in COVID-19. The repertoire was sequenced with immunoSEQ multiplex PCR; TCRdb's copy has only in-frame clones and lacks some. The table lists tens of thousands of clones, around 86% of them singletons. Source material: peripheral blood. These receptors were obtained from a human donor in a cohort sampled during active COVID-19.

The V gene is TRBV5-6, the J gene TRBJ2-1; 10 positions agree with TRBD1. The CDR3 runs to 16 residues. The ends lost 0 bases at V and 2 bases at J; junction bases unmatched: 2. CDR1 is SGHDT and CDR2 is YYEEEE in the germline V gene. CDR3: CASSLAGTGAYNEQFF. The CDR3 nucleotides read TGTGCCAGCAGCTTGGCCGGGACAGGGGCCTACAATGAGCAGTTCTTC.

This sequence joins TRBV11-2 and TRBJ2-7; 9 nucleotides agree with TRBD2. The V segment lost 6 bases and the J segment 4 bases; nucleotides outside the gene matches: 7. The germline gives CDR1 SGHAT, CDR2 FQNNGV. The CDR3 length is 14 residues. CDR3 bases: TGTGCCAGCAGTCCACGACTAGCGGCATACGAGCAGTACTTC. Protein: CASSPRLAAYEQYF.

The chain employs TRBV3-1 (or the pseudogene TRBV3-2) and TRBJ2-2; D is undetermined. This CDR3 comprises 14 residues. V shed 1 base and J shed 1 base, with 4 bases lying between them. Germline V gives CDR1 LGHDT, CDR2 YNNKEL (reference sequence). The CDR3 bases are TGTGCCAGCAGCCAAGCCGTGAACACCGGGGAGCTGTTTTTT. Translating gives CASSQAVNTGELFF.

The V gene is TRBV9, the J gene TRBJ2-3; 8 bases align to TRBD2. Germline CDR1 and CDR2: SGDLS and YYNGEE. This CDR3 contains 15 residues. V lost 1 base and J lost 2; bases outside the gene matches: 3. The CDR3 loop is CASSVLAGLTDTQYF. The CDR3 bases are TGTGCCAGCAGCGTATTAGCGGGGCTCACAGATACGCAGTATTTT. Full variable domain (remainder filled in from reference TRBV9 and TRBJ2-3): DSGVTQTPKHLITATGQRVTLRCSPRSGDLSVYWYQQSLDQGLQFLIQYYNGEERAKGNILERFSAQQFPDLHSELNLSSLELGDSALYFCASSVLAGLTDTQYFGPGTRLTVL.

This clone was picked up one time. The chain carries TRBV7-2 and TRBJ2-1, with D possibly being TRBD1 (5 bases). This CDR3 spans 14 amino acids. The V gene's germline CDR1 is SGHTA and CDR2 FQGNSA. V was pared by 5 bases and J by 6 bases, with 14 bases between. CDR3 bases: TGTGCCAGCAGCCCCCCCCGCAGGGTCAATGAGCAGTTCTTC. Its protein product is CASSPPRRVNEQFF.

The chain couples TRBV7-9 to TRBJ2-5, with 7 bases that match TRBD1. J lost 2 bases, V lost 5 bases, and 11 bases had no gene match. Germline V gives CDR1 SEHNR, CDR2 FQNEAQ (reference sequence). The CDR3 is 16 amino acids. In DNA form, the CDR3 reads TGTGCCAGCAGCCCCTTCCCTGGGACAGTACAAGAGACCCAGTACTTC. Translating gives CASSPFPGTVQETQYF. Based on the CDR3 plus reference TRBV7-9 and TRBJ2-5, the full variable domain is DTGVSQNPRHKITKRGQNVTFRCDPISEHNRLYWYRQTLGQGPEFLTYFQNEAQLEKSRLLSDRFSAERPKGSFSTLEIQRTEQGDSAMYLCASSPFPGTVQETQYFGPGTRLLVL.

CDR3 loop: CASSLGTSGNEQFF. CDR3 in DNA: TGTGCCAGCAGCTTGGGGACTAGCGGCAATGAGCAGTTCTTC. The J gene is TRBJ2-1, the V gene TRBV5-4; 10 bases fit TRBD2. This CDR3 spans 14 amino acids. Germline V gene lookup returns CDR1 SGHNT and CDR2 YYREEE (reference sequence). V dropped 0 bases and J dropped 6; count of bases not matched to a gene: 0.

The chain carries TRBV27 and TRBJ2-7; perhaps TRBD1 as D (5 bases). The germline V gene has CDR1 MNHEY and CDR2 SMNVEV (reference sequence). Deletions cut 2 bases from V and 0 bases from J, with 5 bases between. The CDR3 loop spans 13 amino acids. The CDR3 DNA reads as TGTGCCAGCAGTTTACAGGGCTCCTACGAGCAGTACTTC. Translation gives CASSLQGSYEQYF.

This clone was counted a few times. CDR3 coding DNA: TGTGCCAGCCGCCCAGGGGAAGTAGGCAATCAGCCCCAGCATTTT. It codes for CASRPGEVGNQPQHF. The genes are TRBV7-9 and TRBJ1-5; D might be TRBD1 (6 bases). Trimming removed 8 bases from V and 2 bases from J, with 16 bases in between. CDR1 is SEHNR and CDR2 is FQNEAQ in the germline V gene (reference sequence). The CDR3 sequence is 15 residues long.

This clone was counted only a few times. The V call is TRBV5-1, the J call TRBJ2-5; no clear D gene. Germline V gene lookup returns CDR1 SGHRS and CDR2 YFSETQ. The CDR3 runs to 12 residues. V was cut by 2 bases and J by 2 bases, with 4 bases left in between. The CDR3 region is CASSFVQETQYF. The CDR3 DNA reads TGCGCCAGCAGCTTCGTGCAAGAGACCCAGTACTTC.

CDR3 in amino acids: CAWSFTQNTEAFF. The CDR3 DNA reads TGTGCCTGGAGTTTTACACAGAACACTGAAGCTTTCTTT. The gene calls are TRBV30 and TRBJ1-1, with unresolved D. CDR1 is GTSNPN and CDR2 is SVGIG in the germline V gene (reference sequence). The CDR3 consists of 13 residues. Trimming took off 2 bases at V and 1 base at J, with 8 bases between the two ends. Together with reference TRBV30 and TRBJ1-1, the CDR3 gives the full variable domain: SQTIHQWPATLVQPVGSPLSLECTVEGTSNPNLYWYRQAAGRGLQLLFYSVGIGQISSEVPQNLSASRPQDRQFILSSKKLLLSDSGFYLCAWSFTQNTEAFFGQGTRLTVV.

This clone turned up a few times. The chain joins TRBV27 to TRBJ2-1; 8 bases are shared with TRBD2. This CDR3 has 15 residues. Germline V gene sequence: CDR1 MNHEY, CDR2 SMNVEV (reference sequence). J lost 2 bases, V lost 5 bases, and 5 bases had no gene match. DNA of the CDR3: TGTGCCAGCAGTCGGCCGGGGGGGCCCTACAATGAGCAGTTCTTC. This encodes CASSRPGGPYNEQFF.

Concerning this clone: At the DNA level, this CDR3 is encoded by other sequences in the same sample as well. V and J are TRBV27 and TRBJ2-1; TRBD2 matches at 11 bases. The CDR3 totals 15 residues. Germline CDR1 is MNHEY and CDR2 is SMNVEV (reference sequence). The junction had 6 bases not matched to a gene; V was cut back by 5 bases and J by 6 bases. The CDR3, as DNA: TGTGCCAGCAGTCCCCTAGCGGGAGGTGGCAATGAGCAGTTCTTC. This sequence encodes CASSPLAGGGNEQFF.

This chain connects TRBV9 to TRBJ2-1; perhaps TRBD2 as D (5 bases). The CDR3 spans 13 residues. V was clipped by 4 bases and J by 12 bases, with 17 bases between them. Germline V gene sequence: CDR1 SGDLS, CDR2 YYNGEE. CDR3 residues: CASSPSLGIRQFF. The CDR3, as DNA: TGTGCCAGCAGCCCCAGCCTCGGGATTCGGCAGTTCTTC.